The next 31 T cell receptor beta chains were all read from a single sample in a study of shared clonotypes between healthy human individuals. Generated by immunoSEQ multiplex PCR, the TCRdb table keeps only in-frame clones and is missing some. This sample has 2,500,000 or so clones, with approximately 94% found just once. Sequencing used naive CD4+ T cells from PBMCs. As to subset: CD45RA+ positively selected. These receptors all stem from a man aged 18 to 30 in good health. Some clones in this sample may be carry-over from other donors' samples.

Details on this clone: In the same sample, other DNA sequences code for this CDR3. The chain has TRBV5-1 and TRBJ1-2, with 7 positions matching TRBD1. This CDR3 spans 14 amino acids. The germline CDR1 and CDR2 sequences are SGHRS and YFSETQ. Losses at the gene ends were 1 base for V and 3 bases for J; bases not matched to a gene: 3. The CDR3 region has the DNA TGCGCCAGCAGCTTGTCAGGGGGTGACTATGGCTACACCTTC. It translates to CASSLSGGDYGYTF.

J is TRBJ2-7 and V is TRBV6-5; D is possibly TRBD2 (5 bases). Trimming took off 0 bases at V and 12 bases at J, with 15 bases between the two ends. Germline loops: CDR1 MNHEY, CDR2 SVGAGI. The CDR3 runs to 13 residues. The CDR3 spells CASSYSDGGLAYF. The CDR3 DNA is TGTGCCAGCAGTTACTCCGACGGAGGCCTCGCGTACTTC.

This chain uses TRBV18 with TRBJ2-3; 8 nucleotides match TRBD2. Germline V gene lookup returns CDR1 KGHSH and CDR2 LQKENI. V lost 3 bases to trimming and J lost 8 bases; unmatched junction nucleotides: 10. The CDR3 loop spans 15 amino acids. The CDR3 region is CASSPPAGAPGTQYF. DNA of the CDR3: TGTGCCAGCTCACCCCCAGCGGGAGCCCCGGGTACGCAGTATTTT.

This clone was recorded only once. The J gene is TRBJ2-7, the V gene TRBV5-1, with 11 bases identical to TRBD1. CDR1 is SGHRS and CDR2 is YFSETQ in the germline V gene. Trimming took 4 bases from V and 2 from J; bases not matched to a gene: 8. The CDR3 is made up of 16 amino acids. The CDR3 sequence: CASSPRGGQGAYEQYF. CDR3 DNA: TGCGCCAGCAGCCCGCGAGGGGGACAGGGGGCCTACGAGCAGTACTTC. Full variable domain (remainder filled in from reference TRBV5-1 and TRBJ2-7): KAGVTQTPRYLIKTRGQQVTLSCSPISGHRSVSWYQQTPGQGLQFLFEYFSETQRNKGNFPGRFSGRQFSNSRSEMNVSTLELGDSALYLCASSPRGGQGAYEQYFGPGTRLTVT.

The chain couples TRBV4-2 to TRBJ2-1; 12 nucleotides match TRBD2. V shed 2 bases and J 3 bases; nucleotides not matched to a gene: 2. The CDR3 loop spans 16 amino acids. The V gene's germline CDR1 is LGHNA and CDR2 YNFKEQ. CDR3 sequence reads: CASSQSTSGSYNEQFF. The CDR3 DNA reads TGTGCCAGCAGCCAATCGACTAGCGGGAGCTACAATGAGCAGTTCTTC.

The rearrangement links TRBV5-1 to TRBJ2-5; TRBD2 matches at 7 bases. This CDR3 is 14 amino acids long. Germline V gene sequence: CDR1 SGHRS, CDR2 YFSETQ. V shed 4 bases and J 10 bases; nucleotides not matched to a gene: 13. CDR3 loop: CASSVNTFGEGQYF. CDR3 DNA sequence: TGCGCCAGCAGCGTAAACACATTTGGGGAGGGCCAGTACTTC.

This clone came up once. CDR3 nucleotides: TGTGCCAGCAGCCAAGCCCGGCAGAAGTTCTTC. It codes for CASSQARQKFF. The gene calls are TRBV14 and TRBJ2-1; D gene ambiguous. Germline-derived CDR1 and CDR2 are SGHDN and FVKESK. V was clipped by 1 base and J by 14 bases, with 9 bases between them. This CDR3 is 11 amino acids long.

The rearrangement uses TRBV5-4 and TRBJ2-4; 12 positions match TRBD2. The germline V gene encodes CDR1 SGHNT and CDR2 YYREEE (reference sequence). The CDR3 contains 17 residues. Trimming removed 0 bases from V and 3 bases from J; junction bases left unmatched: 4. The DNA of the CDR3 is TGTGCCAGCAGCTTGGGGACTAGCGGGAAGGACAAAAACATTCAGTACTTC. Translated, it gives CASSLGTSGKDKNIQYF.

The rearrangement uses TRBV30 and TRBJ1-3; D is perhaps TRBD1 (6 bases). This CDR3 spans 12 amino acids. Germline CDR1 GTSNPN, CDR2 SVGIG (reference sequence). CDR3 protein: CAWAGAGNTIYF. CDR3 sequence (DNA): TGTGCGTGGGCAGGGGCTGGAAACACCATATATTTT.

This clone was seen just once. At the DNA level, this CDR3 is encoded by other sequences in the same sample as well. V gene TRBV5-4 combines with J gene TRBJ1-1; possible D gene TRBD1, 5 bases. From germline, CDR1 is SGHNT and CDR2 YYREEE (reference sequence). V lost 2 bases to trimming and J lost 3 bases, with 8 bases between them. The CDR3 loop spans 13 amino acids. CDR3 region: CASSLTGDTEAFF. In nucleotides, the CDR3 is TGTGCCAGCAGCTTAACGGGGGACACTGAAGCTTTCTTT.

The V call is TRBV28, the J call TRBJ1-2; D gene ambiguous. The CDR3 covers 11 residues. Germline lookup yields CDR1 MDHEN and CDR2 SYDVKM. The V and J ends lost 8 bases and 7 bases respectively, with 11 bases between them. CDR3 loop: CASQTGVGYTF. CDR3 in DNA: TGTGCCAGCCAAACCGGGGTTGGCTACACCTTC.

The chain is built from TRBV29-1 and TRBJ1-1; 8 bases are a match to TRBD1. The CDR3 length is 13 residues. Germline CDR1 is SQVTM and CDR2 is ANQGSEA. Losses at the gene ends were 7 bases for V and 3 bases for J; bases not matched to a gene: 7. The CDR3 DNA follows: TGCAGCGGGGAGACAGGGGAGGACACTGAAGCTTTCTTT. This gives the protein CSGETGEDTEAFF.

The chain recombines TRBV28 with TRBJ1-1, with 7 bases that match TRBD1. V lost 6 bases, J lost 4 bases, and 8 bases stayed unmatched. The CDR3 sequence is 14 residues long. The germline V gene encodes CDR1 MDHEN and CDR2 SYDVKM. CDR3 sequence (DNA): TGTGCCAGCAGGCCGCACCAGGGGGGCACTGAAGCTTTCTTT. It codes for CASRPHQGGTEAFF.

The chain links TRBV5-1 to TRBJ2-7, with D unclear. This CDR3 spans 10 amino acids. The V end was cut by 5 bases, the J end by 3 bases, with 3 bases between. From germline, CDR1 is SGHRS and CDR2 YFSETQ. CDR3 sequence: CASSNYEQYF. Here the CDR3 DNA reads TGCGCCAGCAGTAACTACGAGCAGTACTTC. Based on the CDR3 plus reference TRBV5-1 and TRBJ2-7, the full variable domain is KAGVTQTPRYLIKTRGQQVTLSCSPISGHRSVSWYQQTPGQGLQFLFEYFSETQRNKGNFPGRFSGRQFSNSRSEMNVSTLELGDSALYLCASSNYEQYFGPGTRLTVT.

The chain joins TRBV19 to TRBJ2-3; D might be TRBD2 (5 bases). The CDR3 is made up of 14 amino acids. Germline V gene lookup returns CDR1 LNHDA and CDR2 SQIVND (reference sequence). Trimming removed 1 base at V and 8 bases at J, with 13 bases between. CDR3 nucleotide sequence: TGTGCCAGTAGTATAGTTGCCCAGGCGGGTACGCAGTATTTT. This encodes CASSIVAQAGTQYF.

The chain combines TRBV28 with TRBJ2-7; TRBD2 matches 9 bases. Germline CDR1 and CDR2: MDHEN and SYDVKM. V lost 5 bases and J lost 3; bases outside the gene matches: 8. CDR3 size: 15 residues. The CDR3: CASSKISGSVYEQYF. CDR3 sequence (DNA): TGTGCCAGCAGTAAAATTAGCGGGAGTGTCTACGAGCAGTACTTC. Combining the CDR3 with reference TRBV28 and TRBJ2-7 gives the whole variable domain DVKVTQSSRYLVKRTGEKVFLECVQDMDHENMFWYRQDPGLGLRLIYFSYDVKMKEKGDIPEGYSVSREKKERFSLILESASTNQTSMYLCASSKISGSVYEQYFGPGTRLTVT.

Comment on this clone: Other DNA sequences in the same sample also yield this CDR3. This sequence joins TRBV29-1 and TRBJ1-1; unclear D gene. V lost 5 bases to trimming and J lost 1 base, with 5 bases between them. Germline CDR1 reads SQVTM; CDR2 reads ANQGSEA. The length of the CDR3 is 11 residues. The CDR3 nucleotides are TGCAGCGTTCTGGGGAACACTGAAGCTTTCTTT. Translating it yields CSVLGNTEAFF.

This clone showed up just once. The V call is TRBV19, the J call TRBJ2-1, with 8 bases fitting TRBD2. This CDR3 is built from 16 residues. After removal of 3 bases from V and 5 bases from J, the junction contained 9 bases not matched to a gene. Germline lookup yields CDR1 LNHDA and CDR2 SQIVND (reference sequence). The CDR3 DNA follows: TGTGCCAGTAGTATCTTCGCGGGAGGCCCCGACAATGAGCAGTTCTTC. Protein: CASSIFAGGPDNEQFF.

V gene TRBV28 combines with J gene TRBJ2-7, with D unresolved. The CDR3 has 15 amino acids. Deletions cut 6 bases from V and 2 bases from J, with 17 bases between. Germline loops: CDR1 MDHEN, CDR2 SYDVKM. The CDR3 DNA reads as TGTGCCAGCAGCACGTGGGCTTTCGCGGCCTACGAGCAGTACTTC. Its protein is CASSTWAFAAYEQYF.

The chain uses TRBV7-7 and TRBJ2-5; 11 nucleotides line up with TRBD2. There are 16 residues in the CDR3. The V gene end was trimmed by 5 bases and the J gene end by 5 bases; junction bases not matched to a gene: 10. Germline V gene sequence: CDR1 SSHAT, CDR2 FNYEAQ (reference sequence). As DNA, the CDR3 is TGTGCCAGCAGCCTCGGACTAGCGGGTTCGGGGGAGACCCAGTACTTC. Its protein product is CASSLGLAGSGETQYF.

This chain connects TRBV15 to TRBJ2-6; D is unresolved. Deletions cut 0 bases from V and 2 bases from J, with 8 bases between. CDR3 size: 16 residues. Per the germline V gene, CDR1 is LNHNV and CDR2 is YYDKDF (reference sequence). The CDR3 sequence: CATSRDLPAGANVLTF. The CDR3 DNA follows: TGTGCCACCAGCAGAGATCTTCCGGCTGGGGCCAACGTCCTGACTTTC.

This chain uses TRBV19 with TRBJ1-5, with 7 nucleotides matching TRBD1. Germline V gene data show CDR1 as LNHDA and CDR2 as SQIVND (reference sequence). Germline trimming cut 1 base from V and 0 bases from J; bases unmatched to any gene: 6. The CDR3 extends over 17 amino acids. The CDR3 DNA is TGTGCCAGTAGTATAGCCGGGACAGCCTATAGCAATCAGCCCCAGCATTTT. Its protein is CASSIAGTAYSNQPQHF.

The chain recombines TRBV7-2 with TRBJ1-2; a possible D gene is TRBD1 (5 bases). V was clipped by 3 bases and J by 7 bases, with 24 bases between them. The CDR3 is made up of 17 amino acids. CDR1 SGHTA and CDR2 FQGNSA come from the germline V gene. The CDR3 protein is CASSFDISAAGGRGYTF. DNA for the CDR3: TGTGCCAGCAGCTTCGATATTAGTGCGGCGGGGGGACGTGGCTACACCTTC.

The chain is built from TRBV5-4 and TRBJ2-7; 9 nucleotides align to TRBD1. V shed 3 bases, J shed 0 bases, and the junction held 4 bases outside the gene matches. The CDR3 runs 15 residues. Germline V gene sequence: CDR1 SGHNT, CDR2 YYREEE (reference sequence). CDR3 protein: CASSWGQGHSYEQYF. In DNA, the CDR3 is TGTGCCAGCAGCTGGGGACAGGGCCACTCCTACGAGCAGTACTTC.

The chain links TRBV6-6 to TRBJ2-7; 11 bases agree with TRBD2. Germline lookup yields CDR1 MNHNY and CDR2 SVGAGI (reference sequence). Trimming took 6 bases from V and 6 from J; bases not matched to a gene: 10. This CDR3 spans 15 amino acids. CDR3 in DNA: TGTGCCAGCAGGCGCACTAGCGGGAGTATCTCCGAGCAGTACTTC. Its protein is CASRRTSGSISEQYF.

This chain links TRBV6-1 with TRBJ2-2; 8 bases map to TRBD1. The CDR3 extends over 16 amino acids. CDR1 and CDR2 from the germline V gene are MNHNS and SASEGT. Unmatched junction bases numbered 8, after V lost 4 bases and J lost 4 bases. CDR3 sequence: CASSGTGGRVTGELFF. CDR3 bases: TGTGCCAGCAGTGGTACAGGGGGACGGGTCACCGGGGAGCTGTTTTTT.

This chain joins TRBV6-4 and TRBJ2-7; D possibly corresponds to TRBD2 (6 bases). Germline V gene sequence: CDR1 MRHNA, CDR2 SNTAGT. The CDR3 has 16 residues. V was trimmed by 0 bases and J by 3 bases, leaving 15 bases between them. The CDR3 loop is CASSDSPSKEGYEQYF. In nucleotides, the CDR3 is TGTGCCAGCAGTGACTCCCCCTCTAAGGAGGGCTACGAGCAGTACTTC.

This clone has just a few counts. The chain carries TRBV4-3 and TRBJ1-1, with D possibly TRBD1 on 6 matching bases. The CDR3 is made up of 14 amino acids. Germline CDR1 LGHNA, CDR2 YSLEER. Between the trimmed V and J ends, which lost 2 bases and 1 base, there was a span of 8 bases. CDR3 residues: CASSQPGQNTEAFF. The CDR3 region has the DNA TGCGCCAGCAGCCAACCGGGACAGAACACTGAAGCTTTCTTT.

V and J are TRBV27 and TRBJ2-7; the D call may be TRBD1 or TRBD2 (5 bases each). The CDR3 is 13 residues long. Germline assignment: CDR1 MNHEY and CDR2 SMNVEV (reference sequence). V lost 4 bases and J 13 bases, leaving 20 bases between the germline ends. The CDR3 DNA follows: TGTGCCAGCAGTTCCCAATCCGGGACCGCGCTCTACTTC. As protein: CASSSQSGTALYF.

The chain is built from TRBV4-1 and TRBJ2-3, with TRBD1 matching over 7 bases. The CDR3 spans 14 residues. Looked up from germline, CDR1 is MGHRA and CDR2 is YSYEKL. V shed 4 bases, J shed 6 bases, and the junction held 7 bases outside the gene matches. CDR3 residues: CASSLTGVVDTQYF. CDR3 DNA sequence: TGCGCCAGCAGCCTCACAGGGGTTGTCGATACGCAGTATTTT.

The CDR3 DNA sequence: TGTGCCAGCAGCTTAACCGGGACTCTCTCAGAAGCTTTCTTT. Amino acids: CASSLTGTLSEAFF. The rearrangement links TRBV9 to TRBJ1-1; possibly TRBD1 for D (5 bases). CDR1 SGDLS and CDR2 YYNGEE come from the germline V gene. CDR3 size: 14 residues. V was clipped by 4 bases and J by 8 bases, with 18 bases between them.